The rows below give T cell receptor beta chains drawn from one sample of a study of CD8+ T cells in alopecia areata. This table comes from immunoSEQ multiplex PCR, and its TCRdb copy is limited to in-frame clones, with some not included. Altogether 160,000 or so clones are present, about 50% being singletons, with the ten largest covering roughly a fifth. The sample here was CD8+ T cells sorted from blood, taken at week 0. The receptors were sampled from a human donor with alopecia areata. Each CDR3 is given without its conserved first and last residue.

v_call	cdr3_aa
TRBV29-1	SAPDTEAF
TRBV10-2	ASSELNNEQF
TRBV6-1	ASSGEGAASYNEQF
TRBV29-1	SVRLLRGDNQESQH
TRBV5-1	ASSLAGGTEQF
TRBV19	ASSIDGEETQY
TRBV19	ASSIPGAGYT
TRBV9	ASSGWIGADTQY
TRBV15	ATSRVRGQETQY
TRBV11-3	ASSSRGGDDTQY
TRBV7-9	ASSLLLSKPTDTQY
TRBV29-1	SGTGGNTEAF
TRBV5-1	ASSWGTGYEQY
TRBV19	ASSIDPSNEQF
TRBV30	AWSVTSGPYEQY
TRBV5-6	ASSLGAGQPQH
TRBV29-1	SVVGGLGYT
TRBV15	ATSSVRGGEKLF
TRBV11-2	ASSLGRGQYEQY
TRBV6-5	ASMGQNTEAF
TRBV4-3	ASSQDGGEGDTEAF
TRBV29-1	SVSSTYEQY
TRBV2	ASSDRGLSYEQY
TRBV29-1	SVPHENTEAF
TRBV6-5	ASSLIQNTEAF
TRBV6-1	ASSAALGGPGGEQF
TRBV7-8	ASSLVRPPSEQY
TRBV5-6	ASSGDRRRETQY
TRBV27	ASSPSAGALPYGYT
TRBV4-1	ASSQDPQGGNQPQH
TRBV29-1	SVDTQGLGGETQY
TRBV19	ASSINRNTEAF
TRBV4-3	ASSPTGGSLRGYT
TRBV27	ASSVGGTEAF
TRBV30	AWASGTGVYEQY
TRBV5-4	ASSPQGSKNIQY
TRBV2	ASSQTGYVNQPQH
TRBV15	ATSRVPSSSGANVLT
TRBV7-2	ASSFDRGTEAF
TRBV18	ASSRTSGGARNEQF
TRBV6-5	ASSYAGEQY
TRBV15	ATSSPLLGPPGSSGNTIY
TRBV5-6	ASSFVQGVHEQY
TRBV5-1	ASSDNTGTSY
TRBV7-2	ASREETARDRVSYEQY